This T cell receptor (beta chain) was recorded in a study of T cells in Graves' hyperthyroidism and ophthalmopathy. Overall study context: Peripheral blood draws took place at initial diagnosis, ahead of any treatment.

Per the germline V gene, CDR1 is SNHLY and CDR2 is FYNNEI. The CDR3 extends over 12 amino acids. V lost 4 bases, J lost 5 bases, and 9 bases lay in between. Patients having uncontrolled infection, another autoimmune disease, pregnancy or lactation were not included. Diagnosis relied on clinical symptoms, serum thyroxine and TRAb, thyroid ultrasound and orbital computed tomography. This clonotype appeared many times. Amplification of TCR beta CDR3 regions used RNA as the template. A set of HTBI primers served as the primers for a first-round RT-PCR of the TCR CDR3. TCRdb redid the calling of the multiplex PCR reads with MiXCR, one entry per CDR3 protein. The data contain hundreds of thousands of distinct CDR3 sequences, approximately 15% of them singletons.

The clonotype comes from a woman between 40 and 55 years old with Graves' ophthalmopathy. The source material was blood. This chain joins TRBV2 and TRBJ2-7; a possible D gene is TRBD1 (6 bases). The CDR3 region is CASSGPGDEQYF. The DNA for the CDR3 is TGTGCCAGCAGTGGACCAGGGGACGAGCAGTACTTC.